Below are 19 T cell receptor beta chains sequenced from a single sample in a study of control samples from healthy donors and cancer patients. Clones were sequenced by immunoSEQ multiplex PCR, and TCRdb holds only the in-frame ones, with some missing. The repertoire holds approximately 170,000 clones, with just under 95% as singletons. The sample was blood. These receptors came from an older woman in good health.

This chain links TRBV15 with TRBJ1-5; the match to TRBD1 covers 7 bases. The CDR3 runs to 16 residues. Germline V gives CDR1 LNHNV, CDR2 YYDKDF (reference sequence). With V trimmed by 8 bases and J by 0 bases, 10 bases remained unmatched. CDR3 coding DNA: TGTGCCACCCAAGACAGGGTTATTTATAGCAATCAGCCCCAGCATTTT. Its protein product is CATQDRVIYSNQPQHF.

The rearrangement links TRBV10-1 to TRBJ2-7; 10 nucleotides align to TRBD1. The CDR3 length is 16 residues. With 5 bases clipped from V and 4 bases from J, the junction kept 11 bases outside the gene matches. Germline V gene data show CDR1 as WNHNN and CDR2 as SYGVQD (reference sequence). The CDR3 DNA is TGCGCCAGCAGTTCCCGGACAGGGGGACCCGTTTACGAGCAGTACTTC. Translated: CASSSRTGGPVYEQYF.

The chain uses TRBV7-9 and TRBJ1-1, with 9 bases matching TRBD1. The CDR3 covers 14 residues. Germline V lookup: CDR1 SEHNR, CDR2 FQNEAQ (reference sequence). V shed 5 bases and J 4 bases; nucleotides not matched to a gene: 5. CDR3 in DNA: TGTGCCAGCAGCCCACAGGGGGCGAGCACTGAAGCTTTCTTT. Residues: CASSPQGASTEAFF. Filled out from reference TRBV7-9 and TRBJ1-1, the complete variable domain reads DTGVSQNPRHKITKRGQNVTFRCDPISEHNRLYWYRQTLGQGPEFLTYFQNEAQLEKSRLLSDRFSAERPKGSFSTLEIQRTEQGDSAMYLCASSPQGASTEAFFGQGTRLTVV.

On this clone: Other DNA sequences in this specimen translate into the identical CDR3. The chain combines TRBV27 with TRBJ1-1; no reliable D call. The length of the CDR3 is 13 residues. V shed 5 bases and J shed 4 bases, with 11 bases lying between them. The V gene's germline CDR1 is MNHEY and CDR2 SMNVEV (reference sequence). CDR3 nucleotide sequence: TGTGCCAGCAGTATCGCCCGGAGCACTGAAGCTTTCTTT. Its translation is CASSIARSTEAFF.

The rearrangement uses TRBV5-6 and TRBJ2-2; 8 nucleotides agree with TRBD1. The CDR3 has 16 residues. Germline CDR1 reads SGHDT; CDR2 reads YYEEEE. J lost 1 base, V lost 0 bases, and 2 bases had no gene match. The CDR3 sequence is CASSLVDRGNTGELFF. The DNA of the CDR3 is TGTGCCAGCAGCTTGGTCGACAGGGGGAACACCGGGGAGCTGTTTTTT.

This chain links TRBV20-1 with TRBJ1-5; TRBD1 matches 7 bases. Trimming took 3 bases from V and 5 from J; bases not matched to a gene: 4. Germline loops: CDR1 DFQATT, CDR2 SNEGSKA (reference sequence). The CDR3 extends over 13 amino acids. CDR3 amino acids: CSASYRGDQPQHF. In DNA, the CDR3 is TGCAGTGCTAGTTACAGGGGTGATCAGCCCCAGCATTTT.

DNA for the CDR3: TGTGCCAGCAGCTTACAGGGCGGTTCTGAAAAACTGTTTTTT. It yields the protein CASSLQGGSEKLFF. This chain uses TRBV11-2 with TRBJ1-4; a possible D gene is TRBD1 (5 bases). The V gene's germline CDR1 is SGHAT and CDR2 FQNNGV. Trimming removed 2 bases from V and 7 bases from J, with 11 bases in between. The CDR3 runs to 14 residues.

The chain combines TRBV3-1 (or the pseudogene TRBV3-2) with TRBJ1-2; D gene unclear. Trimming shortened V by 1 base and J by 8 bases, and 8 bases separated the two germline ends. Germline V gives CDR1 LGHDT, CDR2 YNNKEL (reference sequence). CDR3 length equals 12 residues. CDR3 in amino acids: CASSQGTEGYTF. CDR3 sequence (DNA): TGTGCCAGCAGCCAAGGCACGGAGGGCTACACCTTC.

The chain joins TRBV10-3 to TRBJ1-2; D gene unclear. Trimming took off 0 bases at V and 8 bases at J, with 13 bases between the two ends. The V gene's germline CDR1 is ENHRY and CDR2 SYGVKD. This CDR3 has 14 residues. CDR3 region: CAISESPTGPGYTF. CDR3 nucleotide sequence: TGTGCCATCAGTGAGTCCCCCACCGGGCCCGGCTACACCTTC.

The rearrangement joins TRBV7-2 to TRBJ1-2; 10 bases align to TRBD1. V shed 4 bases and J 4 bases; nucleotides not matched to a gene: 9. Germline values: CDR1 SGHTA, CDR2 FQGNSA. CDR3 length: 16 residues. The CDR3: CASSSRTGGDIYGYTF. CDR3 nucleotide sequence: TGTGCCAGCAGCTCCCGGACAGGGGGGGACATCTATGGCTACACCTTC.

This clone came up once. This chain links TRBV9 with TRBJ1-1, with unresolved D. Trimming removed 4 bases at V and 7 bases at J, with 8 bases between. Germline CDR1 SGDLS, CDR2 YYNGEE. This CDR3 comprises 11 residues. CDR3 DNA sequence: TGTGCCAGCAGCCCCCCCGGTGAAGCTTTCTTT. This sequence encodes CASSPPGEAFF.

The chain combines TRBV12-5 with TRBJ1-1; D is unresolved. Germline V lookup: CDR1 LGHNT, CDR2 FRNRAP. With 2 bases removed from V and 5 bases from J, the gap between germline ends came to 18 bases. This CDR3 comprises 16 residues. CDR3 region: CASGLSPEWGLTEAFF. The CDR3 DNA reads TGTGCTAGTGGTTTGTCGCCAGAGTGGGGTCTGACTGAAGCTTTCTTT.

This rearrangement joins TRBV27 to TRBJ1-1; TRBD1 aligns across 7 bases. There are 13 residues in the CDR3. V lost 2 bases and J lost 8; bases outside the gene matches: 5. Germline assignment: CDR1 MNHEY and CDR2 SMNVEV (reference sequence). The DNA of the CDR3 is TGTGCCAGCAGTTTAAGCAGACAGGGCGAAGCTTTCTTT. Residues: CASSLSRQGEAFF.

The CDR3, as DNA: TGTGCCAGCAGCTTAGATCCTGGAGGGAAAGATACGCAGTATTTT. Encoded protein: CASSLDPGGKDTQYF. This chain connects TRBV11-2 to TRBJ2-3; maybe TRBD2 (6 bases). V lost 0 bases, J lost 5 bases, and 12 bases lay in between. Germline V gene lookup returns CDR1 SGHAT and CDR2 FQNNGV. The CDR3 contains 15 residues.

This chain uses TRBV7-2 with TRBJ1-5, with 10 bases matching TRBD1. Germline V gene lookup returns CDR1 SGHTA and CDR2 FQGNSA. V dropped 5 bases and J dropped 6; count of bases not matched to a gene: 7. CDR3 size: 15 residues. DNA of the CDR3: TGTGCCAGCAGCACCGGGACAGGGGTTACTCAGCCCCAGCATTTT. It encodes CASSTGTGVTQPQHF.

The genes are TRBV5-1 and TRBJ1-1; D remains unclear. The CDR3 consists of 14 residues. The ends were cut back, 0 bases at V and 6 bases at J, with 12 bases in the middle. Germline V CDR1 and CDR2: SGHRS, YFSETQ. The CDR3 reads CASSLESGEAEAFF. CDR3 nucleotides: TGCGCCAGCAGCTTGGAATCGGGAGAAGCTGAAGCTTTCTTT.

The chain carries TRBV4-3 and TRBJ2-3; 7 positions agree with TRBD2. Germline CDR1 is LGHNA and CDR2 is YSLEER. The CDR3 runs 20 residues. The J segment lost 1 base and the V segment lost 0 bases, leaving 16 bases of the junction unmatched. The CDR3 bases are TGCGCCAGCAGCCAAGAGAAAAACGGGACTAACGTCGCTGGCACAGATACGCAGTATTTT. It codes for CASSQEKNGTNVAGTDTQYF.

The chain joins TRBV15 to TRBJ2-7; 11 bases are shared with TRBD2. Per germline, CDR1 LNHNV and CDR2 YYDKDF (reference sequence). The junction had 11 bases not matched to a gene; V was cut back by 0 bases and J by 1 base. The CDR3 spans 19 residues. The CDR3, as DNA: TGTGCCACCAGCAGAGATCCTTGGCTACTAGCGGGGGTTTCCTACGAGCAGTACTTC. Its protein is CATSRDPWLLAGVSYEQYF.

V and J are TRBV7-2 and TRBJ2-7; no clear D gene. This CDR3 is built from 14 residues. Germline values: CDR1 SGHTA, CDR2 FQGNSA. Trimming cost V 0 bases and J 0 bases, with 6 bases left between them. CDR3 loop: CASSLAFLSYEQYF. Written as DNA, the CDR3 is TGTGCCAGCAGCTTAGCTTTCCTCTCCTACGAGCAGTACTTC.